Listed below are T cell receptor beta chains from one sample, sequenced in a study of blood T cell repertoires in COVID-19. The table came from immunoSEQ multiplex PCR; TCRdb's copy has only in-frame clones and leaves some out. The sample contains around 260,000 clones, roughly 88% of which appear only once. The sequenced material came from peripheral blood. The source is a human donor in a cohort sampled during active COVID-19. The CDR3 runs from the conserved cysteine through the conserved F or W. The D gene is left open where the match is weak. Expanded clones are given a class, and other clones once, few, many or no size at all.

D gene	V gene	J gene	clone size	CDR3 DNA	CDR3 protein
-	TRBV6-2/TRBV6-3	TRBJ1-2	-	TGTGCCAGCAGTAAACCTCTGTCCCAGAAATTCTATGGCTACACCTTC	CASSKPLSQKFYGYTF
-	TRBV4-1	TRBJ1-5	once	TGCGCCAGCAGCCAGGAGGCCACAGATTATAGCAATCAGCCCCAGCATTTT	CASSQEATDYSNQPQHF
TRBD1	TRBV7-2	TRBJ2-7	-	TGTGCCAGCAGCTTAAGACAGGGGGTTACCTACGAGCAGTACTTC	CASSLRQGVTYEQYF
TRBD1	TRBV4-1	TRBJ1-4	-	TGCGCCAGCAGCCAATTGGTCATTCCGGGACAGGGTCATGAAAAACTGTTTTTT	CASSQLVIPGQGHEKLFF
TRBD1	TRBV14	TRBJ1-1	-	TGTGCCAGCAGCCAAAAAAAAACGGACAGGGGGCTAATGAACACTGAAGCTTTCTTT	CASSQKKTDRGLMNTEAFF
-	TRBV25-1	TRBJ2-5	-	TGTGCCAGCAGTGAATACGTCGGGGAGACCCAGTACTTC	CASSEYVGETQYF
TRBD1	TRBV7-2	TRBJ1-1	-	TGTGCCAGCAGCTACACAGGGGGGGAAGCTTTCTTT	CASSYTGGEAFF
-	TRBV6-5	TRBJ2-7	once	TGTGCCAGCAGCCGCCGTATGACAGAAAAGCAGTACTTC	CASSRRMTEKQYF
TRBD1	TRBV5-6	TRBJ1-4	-	TGTGCCAGCAGCTTCGGACAGGGGTGGGAAAAACTGTTTTTT	CASSFGQGWEKLFF
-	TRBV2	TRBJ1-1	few	TGTGCCAGCAGTGGTGACAGTAACACTGAAGCTTTCTTT	CASSGDSNTEAFF
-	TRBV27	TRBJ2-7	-	TGTGCCAGCAGTTTGGGAGCCGGACGAGCATACGAGCAGTACTTC	CASSLGAGRAYEQYF
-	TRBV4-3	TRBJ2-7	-	TGCGCCAGCAGCCAAGATCTTGGAGGGAGCTACGAGCAGTACTTC	CASSQDLGGSYEQYF
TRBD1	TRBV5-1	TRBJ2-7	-	TGCGCCAGCAGCTGGGGGCCCGGGACAGGGGACTACGAGCAGTACTTC	CASSWGPGTGDYEQYF
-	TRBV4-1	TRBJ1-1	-	TGCGCCAGCAGCCAAGAGGAGGGGAACACTGAAGCTTTCTTT	CASSQEEGNTEAFF
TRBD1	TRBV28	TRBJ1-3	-	TGTGCCAGCAGCAAAGGGGGCGCGCGCTCTGGAAACACCATATATTTT	CASSKGGARSGNTIYF
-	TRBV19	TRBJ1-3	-	TGTGCCAGTAGTAAATTGACGGGGAGCTCTGGAAACACCATATATTTT	CASSKLTGSSGNTIYF
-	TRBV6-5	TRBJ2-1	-	TGTGCCAGCAGGCCAATTAGCGAATCCTACAATGAGCAGTTCTTC	CASRPISESYNEQFF
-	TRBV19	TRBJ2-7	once	TGTGCCAGTAGTATAGGGACAGTTGACGAGCAGTACTTC	CASSIGTVDEQYF
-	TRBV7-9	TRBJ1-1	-	TGTGCCAGCTCCGGGGGGAACACTGAAGCTTTCTTT	CASSGGNTEAFF
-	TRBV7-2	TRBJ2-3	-	TGTGCCAGCAGCTTCGGGTCGTATAGCACAGATACGCAGTATTTT	CASSFGSYSTDTQYF
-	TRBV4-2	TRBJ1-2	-	TGTGCCAGCAGCCAAGGGAGGGCTAACTATGGCTACACCTTC	CASSQGRANYGYTF
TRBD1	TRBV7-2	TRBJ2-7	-	TGTGCCAGCAGCCTGGGGGCGGGACAGGGGGTCTACTACGAGCAGTACTTC	CASSLGAGQGVYYEQYF
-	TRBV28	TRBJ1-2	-	TGTGCCAGCAGTTTACTTCATTACAGGGAAACTAACTATGGCTACACCTTC	CASSLLHYRETNYGYTF
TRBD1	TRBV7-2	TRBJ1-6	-	TGTGCCAGCAGCTCCTGGGGACAGGGGAATTCACCCCTCCACTTT	CASSSWGQGNSPLHF
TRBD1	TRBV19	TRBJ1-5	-	TGTGCCAGTAGTACTTACGGACAGGGAGGCAATCAGCCCCAGCATTTT	CASSTYGQGGNQPQHF
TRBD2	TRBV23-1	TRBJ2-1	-	TGCGCCAGCAGTCAACCCCCCTGGGGCGCGGGAGGGCCGGATGAGCAGTTCTTC	CASSQPPWGAGGPDEQFF
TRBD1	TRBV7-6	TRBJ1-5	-	TGTGCCAGCAGCCCCGGACAGGGGTATCAGCCCCAGCATTTT	CASSPGQGYQPQHF
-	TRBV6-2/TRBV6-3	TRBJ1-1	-	TGTGCCAGCAGTTACCGCCGAGGAAGAACAGGGAAAGCTTTCTTT	CASSYRRGRTGKAFF
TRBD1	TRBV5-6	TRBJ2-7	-	TGTGCCAGCAGGTTACTTAAGTCGGGACAGAAATTATACGAGCAGTACTTC	CASRLLKSGQKLYEQYF
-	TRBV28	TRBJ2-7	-	TGTGCCAGCAGTTCAGGGTACTCCTACGAGCAGTACTTC	CASSSGYSYEQYF
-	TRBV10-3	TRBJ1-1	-	TGTGCCATCAGTGTCCCGGGAACAGTCAGAGCTTTCTTT	CAISVPGTVRAFF
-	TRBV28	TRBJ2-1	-	TGTGCCAGCAGTTTATCCGGTCTAGCCCAGTTCTTC	CASSLSGLAQFF
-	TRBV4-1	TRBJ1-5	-	TGCGCCAGCAGCCAAGGGTCCGGGTCTTACAATCAGCCCCAGCATTTT	CASSQGSGSYNQPQHF
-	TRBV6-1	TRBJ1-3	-	TGTGCCAGCGGTGACGGGTTCGGAGGAAACACCATATATTTT	CASGDGFGGNTIYF
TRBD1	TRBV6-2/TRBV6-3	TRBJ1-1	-	TGTGCCAGCAGCCGGGACAGCGTGAACACTGAAGCTTTCTTT	CASSRDSVNTEAFF
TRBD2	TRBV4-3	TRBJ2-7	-	TGCGCCAGCAGCCAGGCACTAGCGAATACCTACGAGCAGTACTTC	CASSQALANTYEQYF
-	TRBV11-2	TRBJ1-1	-	TGTGCCAGCAGCTTCCAGGGAGGGGTCACTGAAGCTTTCTTT	CASSFQGGVTEAFF
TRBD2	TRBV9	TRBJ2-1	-	TGTGCCAGCAGCGGGCTAGCGGGGGCCCTGGAGCAGTTCTTC	CASSGLAGALEQFF
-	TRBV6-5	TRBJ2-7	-	TGTGCCAGCACACCGGACGGGGCCTACGAGCAGTACTTC	CASTPDGAYEQYF
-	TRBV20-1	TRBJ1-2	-	TGCAGTGCCGTCGGGGAGTTGGGCTACACCTTC	CSAVGELGYTF
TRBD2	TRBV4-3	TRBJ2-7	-	TGCGCCAGCAGCCAAGACCACATCCAGCGGGGGCTCTACGAGCAGTACTTC	CASSQDHIQRGLYEQYF
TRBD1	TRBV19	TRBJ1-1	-	TGTGCCAGTAGTAGCGACAGGGACACTGAAGCTTTCTTT	CASSSDRDTEAFF
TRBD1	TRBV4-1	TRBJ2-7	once	TGCGCCAGCAGCCAAGGGACAGGGAAATCCTACGAGCAGTACTTC	CASSQGTGKSYEQYF
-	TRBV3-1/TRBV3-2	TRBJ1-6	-	TGTGCCAGCAGCCAAGATGCTGAGTTCGCCCTCCACTTT	CASSQDAEFALHF
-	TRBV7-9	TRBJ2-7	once	TGTGCCAGCAGCTTATCCCGGGGAACAGGGTCCTACGAGCAGTACTTC	CASSLSRGTGSYEQYF
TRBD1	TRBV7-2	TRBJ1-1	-	TGTGCCAGCAGCGCAAACAGGGGGCAGAATGAAGCTTTCTTT	CASSANRGQNEAFF
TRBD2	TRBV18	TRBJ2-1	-	TGTGCCAGCTCACCAAAGACTAGCGGATCTTACAATGAGCAGTTCTTC	CASSPKTSGSYNEQFF
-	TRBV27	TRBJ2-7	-	TGTGCCAGCAGTCTGATCCCAGGGTCCTCCTACGAGCAGTACTTC	CASSLIPGSSYEQYF
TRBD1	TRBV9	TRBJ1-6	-	TGTGCCAGCAGCCCCGTGACAGGGAATTCACCCCTCCACTTT	CASSPVTGNSPLHF
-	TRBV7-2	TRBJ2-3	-	TGTGCCAGCAGCCAACCGGGAGCAGATACGCAGTATTTT	CASSQPGADTQYF
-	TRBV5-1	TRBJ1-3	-	TGCGCCAGCAGCTTGGTTAATTCAGTTGCCGGAAACACCATATATTTT	CASSLVNSVAGNTIYF
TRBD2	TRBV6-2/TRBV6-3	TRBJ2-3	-	TGTGCCAGCAGTTACTTACCTAGCGGACGCACAGATACGCAGTATTTT	CASSYLPSGRTDTQYF
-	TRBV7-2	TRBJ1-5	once	TGTGCCAGCAGCTTTGAGGCCTCCCCGGCGCAGCCCCAGCATTTT	CASSFEASPAQPQHF
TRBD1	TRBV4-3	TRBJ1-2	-	TGCGCCAGCAGCCAAGGACAGGGGAGGAACTATGGCTACACCTTC	CASSQGQGRNYGYTF
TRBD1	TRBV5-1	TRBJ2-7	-	TGCGCCAGCAGCCCGACAGGGTACGAGCAGTACTTC	CASSPTGYEQYF
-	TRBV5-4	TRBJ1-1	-	TGTGCCAGCTCCCGGGGGGCGGGGGACACTGAAGCTTTCTTT	CASSRGAGDTEAFF
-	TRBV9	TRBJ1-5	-	TGTGCCAGCAGCCCCACGTCTGACAGGTCGGTTCAGCCCCAGCATTTT	CASSPTSDRSVQPQHF
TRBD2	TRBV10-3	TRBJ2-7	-	TGTGCCATCAGTGGGCCTACTAGCGGGAGTTTCCACGAGCAGTACTTC	CAISGPTSGSFHEQYF
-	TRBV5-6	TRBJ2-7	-	TGTGCCAGCAGCTTCACAGACTCCTACGAGCAGTACTTC	CASSFTDSYEQYF
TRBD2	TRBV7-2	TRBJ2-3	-	TGTGCCAGCAGCTTAACGGGACTACCGAGCACAGATACGCAGTATTTT	CASSLTGLPSTDTQYF